Presented here are 20 T cell receptor beta chains from one specimen sequenced in a study of control samples from healthy donors and cancer patients. Repertoires were generated with immunoSEQ multiplex PCR, while TCRdb's copy carries only in-frame clones and drops some. The table records roughly 50,000 clones, almost 96% of them present only once. The sample consisted of blood. Source of these receptors: a woman in her twenties or thirties in good health.

The chain uses TRBV19 and TRBJ2-7; the D gene is possibly TRBD1 (5 bases). Trimming shortened V by 2 bases and J by 5 bases, and 13 bases separated the two germline ends. The CDR3 is 14 residues long. Germline loops: CDR1 LNHDA, CDR2 SQIVND (reference sequence). The CDR3 DNA follows: TGTGCCAGTAGTATACAGGGTGTTGGGGACGAGCAGTACTTC. Amino acid sequence: CASSIQGVGDEQYF.

The CDR3 protein is CASSYTSGGQSPLHF. CDR3 nucleotides: TGTGCCAGCAGTTACACGTCCGGGGGTCAGTCACCCCTCCACTTT. The rearrangement links TRBV6-5 to TRBJ1-6; possible D gene TRBD1, 5 bases. This CDR3 comprises 15 residues. Germline values: CDR1 MNHEY, CDR2 SVGAGI. V was clipped by 2 bases and J by 10 bases, with 15 bases between them.

The chain recombines TRBV7-8 with TRBJ2-5, with 13 bases identical to TRBD2. CDR3 size: 17 residues. V was pared by 5 bases and J by 4 bases, with 10 bases of the junction left unmatched. Germline lookup yields CDR1 SGHVS and CDR2 FQNEAQ. CDR3 amino acids: CASSPGLAGVGGETQYF. The CDR3 DNA reads TGTGCCAGCAGCCCCGGACTAGCGGGAGTGGGAGGAGAGACCCAGTACTTC.

This chain joins TRBV7-8 and TRBJ2-1, with D unresolved. Germline CDR1 reads SGHVS; CDR2 reads FQNEAQ. V lost 3 bases to trimming and J lost 0 bases, with 3 bases between them. There are 13 residues in the CDR3. CDR3 DNA sequence: TGTGCCAGCAGCTTCAGCTCCTACAATGAGCAGTTCTTC. Residues: CASSFSSYNEQFF. The whole variable domain, filled in from reference TRBV7-8 and TRBJ2-1, reads GAGVSQSPRYKVAKRGQDVALRCDPISGHVSLFWYQQALGQGPEFLTYFQNEAQLDKSGLPSDRFFAERPEGSVSTLKIQRTQQEDSAVYLCASSFSSYNEQFFGPGTRLTVL.

V usage is TRBV5-1 and J usage is TRBJ2-4; 10 nucleotides line up with TRBD2. Germline V gives CDR1 SGHRS, CDR2 YFSETQ. This CDR3 is 17 amino acids long. Trimming cost V 3 bases and J 0 bases; bases outside gene matches: 6. CDR3 DNA: TGCGCCAGCAGCTCAGGACTAGCGGCACTAGCCAAAAACATTCAGTACTTC. Its translation is CASSSGLAALAKNIQYF. The whole variable domain, remainder taken from reference TRBV5-1 and TRBJ2-4, is KAGVTQTPRYLIKTRGQQVTLSCSPISGHRSVSWYQQTPGQGLQFLFEYFSETQRNKGNFPGRFSGRQFSNSRSEMNVSTLELGDSALYLCASSSGLAALAKNIQYFGAGTRLSVL.

The chain is built from TRBV28 and TRBJ2-3; TRBD1 might be the D (5 bases). There are 17 residues in the CDR3. V was trimmed by 2 bases and J by 0 bases, leaving 15 bases between them. From germline, CDR1 is MDHEN and CDR2 SYDVKM. The CDR3 spells CASSLGQGTSSTDTQYF. CDR3 sequence (DNA): TGTGCCAGCAGTTTAGGCCAGGGAACATCTAGCACAGATACGCAGTATTTT.

The chain links TRBV5-4 to TRBJ1-2; D possibly corresponds to TRBD1 (6 bases). Germline CDR1 reads SGHNT; CDR2 reads YYREEE (reference sequence). The CDR3 has 17 residues. V was cut by 0 bases and J by 6 bases, with 21 bases left in between. As DNA, the CDR3 is TGTGCCAGCAGCTTGGGCGGGGCAGGGAGGGGGTTACATGGCTACACCTTC. This sequence encodes CASSLGGAGRGLHGYTF.

CDR3 bases: TGTGCCACCAGTGATCCGGGACAGGGGAGGAATGAGCAGTTCTTC. Translated: CATSDPGQGRNEQFF. V usage is TRBV24-1 and J usage is TRBJ2-1, with 10 bases matching TRBD1. Germline V lookup: CDR1 KGHDR, CDR2 SFDVKD. The CDR3 covers 15 residues. V trimming: 3 bases; J trimming: 7 bases; junction bases outside the gene matches: 5.

This sequence joins TRBV12-5 and TRBJ2-5; TRBD2 might be the D (6 bases). Germline loops: CDR1 LGHNT, CDR2 FRNRAP. The V gene lost 2 bases and the J gene lost 5 bases, with 18 bases spanning the gap. The CDR3 runs 16 residues. The CDR3 reads CASGLFLTRSGETQYF. The CDR3 region has the DNA TGTGCTAGTGGTTTGTTTTTGACACGGAGCGGGGAGACCCAGTACTTC.

The rearrangement links TRBV4-1 to TRBJ2-1; 10 bases are shared with TRBD2. J was trimmed by 6 bases and V by 5 bases; bases with no gene match: 4. CDR1 is MGHRA and CDR2 is YSYEKL in the germline V gene. The CDR3 length is 14 residues. DNA for the CDR3: TGCGCCAGCAGCTTAGGGACTAGCGTCAATGAGCAGTTCTTC. Its translation: CASSLGTSVNEQFF.

The chain couples TRBV6-5 to TRBJ1-1; 10 nucleotides agree with TRBD1. Germline CDR1 reads MNHEY; CDR2 reads SVGAGI. The trim removed 8 bases at V and 4 bases at J, leaving 4 bases unmatched. The CDR3 is 13 amino acids. In DNA, the CDR3 is TGTGCCAGCTCTGGGGACAGGGGCACTGAAGCTTTCTTT. Translating gives CASSGDRGTEAFF.

The chain joins TRBV5-4 to TRBJ1-3, with D unclear. V lost 4 bases, J lost 0 bases, and 14 bases lay in between. This CDR3 contains 16 residues. Germline CDR1 reads SGHNT; CDR2 reads YYREEE (reference sequence). The CDR3 sequence: CASSAGSARSGNTIYF. The CDR3 DNA follows: TGTGCCAGCAGCGCCGGAAGCGCCCGCTCTGGAAACACCATATATTTT.

This chain connects TRBV20-1 to TRBJ2-1, with 10 bases identical to TRBD2. The CDR3 loop spans 14 amino acids. The V gene end was trimmed by 6 bases and the J gene end by 2 bases; junction bases not matched to a gene: 4. Germline CDR1 and CDR2: DFQATT and SNEGSKA (reference sequence). The CDR3 nucleotides read TGCAGTGCCAGTGGGACTAGCGCCTACAATGAGCAGTTCTTC. Translated: CSASGTSAYNEQFF.

This rearrangement joins TRBV7-9 to TRBJ2-2; D perhaps matches TRBD1 (5 bases). This CDR3 has 15 amino acids. The germline V gene encodes CDR1 SEHNR and CDR2 FQNEAQ (reference sequence). V was pared by 5 bases and J by 9 bases, with 19 bases between. The CDR3 bases are TGTGCCAGCAGCCATGACCCGCAGGGCAGCTGGGAGCTGTTTTTT. This encodes CASSHDPQGSWELFF. Combining the CDR3 with reference TRBV7-9 and TRBJ2-2 gives the whole variable domain DTGVSQNPRHKITKRGQNVTFRCDPISEHNRLYWYRQTLGQGPEFLTYFQNEAQLEKSRLLSDRFSAERPKGSFSTLEIQRTEQGDSAMYLCASSHDPQGSWELFFGEGSRLTVL.

This chain uses TRBV21-1 with TRBJ1-5; the table's D gene call, TRBD1, was not cross checked with the DNA. TRBV21-1 is listed as a pseudogene. The CDR3 consists of 18 residues. CDR3 nucleotide sequence: TGTGCCAGCACCCAACCGGGGGACAGGGCCACCTTCAATCAGCCCCAGCATTTT. Translation gives CASTQPGDRATFNQPQHF.

The chain uses TRBV6-5 and TRBJ2-1; TRBD1 aligns across 7 bases. In germline, CDR1 is MNHEY, CDR2 SVGAGI. The ends lost 5 bases at V and 9 bases at J; junction bases unmatched: 7. The CDR3 sequence is 13 residues long. The CDR3 DNA reads TGTGCCAGCAGTAGACAGGGAGACGGTGAGCAGTTCTTC. This translates into CASSRQGDGEQFF.

The gene calls are TRBV20-1 and TRBJ2-7; 7 nucleotides agree with TRBD2. Germline V gene lookup returns CDR1 DFQATT and CDR2 SNEGSKA (reference sequence). The CDR3 runs 13 residues. Unmatched junction bases numbered 3, after V lost 3 bases and J lost 1 base. This CDR3 is CSASRDYSYEQYF. The CDR3 DNA follows: TGCAGTGCTAGTCGGGACTATTCCTACGAGCAGTACTTC.

This chain links TRBV15 with TRBJ2-3, with 10 bases matching TRBD2. The CDR3 has 13 amino acids. CDR1 and CDR2 from the germline V gene are LNHNV and YYDKDF (reference sequence). V lost 8 bases and J lost 6; bases outside the gene matches: 5. CDR3 loop: CATGAGGYDTQYF. CDR3 DNA sequence: TGTGCCACCGGAGCGGGAGGGTATGATACGCAGTATTTT.

J is TRBJ1-2 and V is TRBV6-5; 11 bases agree with TRBD1. This CDR3 spans 14 amino acids. V trimming: 0 bases; J trimming: 8 bases; junction bases outside the gene matches: 2. Germline V gene data show CDR1 as MNHEY and CDR2 as SVGAGI. The chain's CDR3 is CASSYSGQGDGYTF. CDR3 DNA: TGTGCCAGCAGTTACTCGGGACAGGGGGACGGCTACACCTTC.

The chain recombines TRBV7-9 with TRBJ2-3; D unresolved. This CDR3 is 15 amino acids long. Germline V gene sequence: CDR1 SEHNR, CDR2 FQNEAQ (reference sequence). Trimming took 1 base from V and 5 from J, leaving 13 bases between them. The chain's CDR3 is CASSLEGVSLDTQYF. DNA for the CDR3: TGTGCCAGCAGCTTAGAAGGAGTGAGTTTAGATACGCAGTATTTT.